The clone carrying this T cell receptor (beta chain) showed up just a few times. No antigen is known for it. The CDR3 totals 15 residues. V shed 8 bases and J shed 5 bases, with 18 bases lying between them. The germline CDR1 and CDR2 sequences are MNHEY and SVGEGT. Sequencing was performed with immunoSEQ multiplex PCR; in TCRdb, only in-frame clones are kept and a portion is missing. The sample includes roughly 80,000 clones, 80% to 90% seen only once; the top ten take over 5.5%. The entry originates in a study of T cell responses to AZD1222 COVID-19 vaccine. Notes on the study in general: Clonal diversity may have been underestimated, and the donors were mostly white British, with more females than males. Spike-specific TCR breadth and depth were elevated following two AZD1222 doses.

This rearrangement joins TRBV6-2 or TRBV6-3 to TRBJ1-4; TRBD1 is a possible D gene (6 bases). The source is an adult in good health. The sequencing used peripheral blood, collected on day 0 of AZD1222 vaccination. As DNA, the CDR3 is TGTGCCAGCCGCCGGGGGGCGAAAGGAAATGAAAAACTGTTTTTT. It specifies CASRRGAKGNEKLFF.